Included here is one T cell receptor (beta chain) sequence, with context. This record comes from a study of blood T cells in healthy people across ages. Alongside a J-beta primer mix, a sample-barcoded 5' primer served in a second PCR lasting about 7 to 12 cycles. TCRdb passed the 5' RACE reads through MiXCR, listing each CDR3 protein once. The sample gives roughly 1.9 million distinct CDR3 sequences, around 42% of which show up once; 23% is in the top ten. Germline V CDR1 and CDR2: DFQATT, SNEGSKA (reference sequence). The V gene lost 0 bases and the J gene lost 0 bases, with 13 bases spanning the gap. This CDR3 is built from 16 residues.

The sequencing input was blood. This TCR came from a human donor in good health. This chain uses TRBV20-1 with TRBJ2-3, with a tentative D call TRBD2 (5 bases). CDR3 residues: CSARDIGESSTDTQYF. As DNA, the CDR3 is TGCAGTGCTAGAGATATCGGGGAAAGTAGCACAGATACGCAGTATTTT.